What follows are 15 T cell receptor beta chains derived from one specimen sequenced in a study of control samples from healthy donors and cancer patients (dated by TCRdb to between 2020 and 2021). Library creation used the immunoSEQ multiplex PCR assay. The clones in this table, taken by TCRdb from immuneACCESS, are in-frame only. Not every clone is retained; where verified, under half of the shortfall comes from an unresolved V gene, and the cause of the rest is unknown. The sample table holds about 130,000 clones, of which about 92% were seen once. The ten largest clones capture around 2.1% of the sample. Sequencing used blood. Receptors were obtained from a woman aged 50 to 65 in good health.

V usage is TRBV5-4 and J usage is TRBJ2-2; tentative D call: TRBD1 (5 bases). The CDR3 is 14 amino acids. Trimming stripped 2 bases from V and 4 bases from J, with 9 bases between. Germline-derived CDR1 and CDR2 are SGHNT and YYREEE (reference sequence). CDR3 amino acids: CASSLQDFTGELFF. CDR3 nucleotides: TGTGCCAGCAGCTTACAGGATTTCACCGGGGAGCTGTTTTTT.

This chain links TRBV5-4 with TRBJ2-3, with TRBD2 as a possible D gene (6 bases). Trimming cost V 7 bases and J 4 bases, with 19 bases left between them. From germline, CDR1 is SGHNT and CDR2 YYREEE (reference sequence). CDR3 length: 15 residues. The CDR3 coding sequence is TGTGCCAGCGGACCCCGGGGCGGGAACGCAGATACGCAGTATTTT. It yields the protein CASGPRGGNADTQYF.

The chain joins TRBV5-8 to TRBJ2-1; 15 nucleotides align to TRBD2. CDR1 and CDR2 from the germline V gene are SGHTS and YDEGEE. The CDR3 consists of 15 residues. Losses at the gene ends were 2 bases for V and 10 bases for J; bases not matched to a gene: 4. CDR3 DNA sequence: TGTGCCAGCAGCTTTGGACTAGCGGGGGGGCACGAGCAGTTCTTC. Its translation is CASSFGLAGGHEQFF.

The J gene is TRBJ1-1, the V gene TRBV4-1; D is uncertain. The CDR3 totals 15 residues. V lost 4 bases and J 1 base, leaving 13 bases between the germline ends. Germline CDR1 and CDR2: MGHRA and YSYEKL. The CDR3 DNA reads TGCGCCAGCAGCCGAGAGATTCAAGGGAACACTGAAGCTTTCTTT. Amino acid sequence: CASSREIQGNTEAFF.

This clone is a singleton in its sample. This rearrangement joins TRBV9 to TRBJ1-1, with TRBD1 matching 8 bases. The V gene's germline CDR1 is SGDLS and CDR2 YYNGEE. This CDR3 comprises 15 residues. V dropped 1 base and J dropped 1; count of bases not matched to a gene: 3. As DNA, the CDR3 is TGTGCCAGCAGCGTAAGACAGGGGACGAACACTGAAGCTTTCTTT. Translation gives CASSVRQGTNTEAFF.

V and J are TRBV7-9 and TRBJ1-3; D may be TRBD1 (5 bases). Germline values: CDR1 SEHNR, CDR2 FQNEAQ (reference sequence). This CDR3 contains 16 residues. The V and J ends lost 4 bases and 1 base respectively, with 14 bases between them. The CDR3 coding sequence is TGTGCCAGCAGCTCTCCAAGTCGGGGGTCTGGAAACACCATATATTTT. Translation gives CASSSPSRGSGNTIYF.

For the CDR3, the DNA is TGCGCCAGCAGCTTGGCCCCTTGGACAGGGGCCACCCCAACTAATGAAAAACTGTTTTTT. Amino acid sequence: CASSLAPWTGATPTNEKLFF. This chain connects TRBV5-1 to TRBJ1-4, with 9 bases that match TRBD1. V dropped 0 bases and J dropped 0; count of bases not matched to a gene: 12. Germline values: CDR1 SGHRS, CDR2 YFSETQ. This CDR3 spans 20 amino acids.

This chain links TRBV19 with TRBJ1-6; TRBD1 matches 11 bases. The CDR3 is made up of 18 amino acids. CDR1 is LNHDA, CDR2 SQIVND, per germline (reference sequence). With 5 bases clipped from V and 0 bases from J, the junction kept 6 bases outside the gene matches. As DNA, the CDR3 is TGTGCCAGTAGTGGAACGGACAGGGGGCTCTCCTATAATTCACCCCTCCACTTT. Translation: CASSGTDRGLSYNSPLHF.

The chain uses TRBV28 and TRBJ2-7; tentative D call: TRBD2 (6 bases). This CDR3 spans 15 amino acids. Trimming shortened V by 11 bases and J by 0 bases, and 20 bases separated the two germline ends. Germline CDR1 MDHEN, CDR2 SYDVKM. The CDR3 protein is CASGWVRGFSYEQYF. The CDR3 nucleotides are TGTGCCTCTGGTTGGGTTCGGGGGTTCTCCTACGAGCAGTACTTC.

V is TRBV28 and J is TRBJ2-3, with D possibly being TRBD1 (6 bases). The V end was cut by 3 bases, the J end by 14 bases, with 21 bases between. From germline, CDR1 is MDHEN and CDR2 SYDVKM. The length of the CDR3 is 14 residues. The DNA of the CDR3 is TGTGCCAGCAGTTTCAGGGGAAGACCCATCGCGTGGTATTTT. As protein: CASSFRGRPIAWYF.

The V call is TRBV7-6, the J call TRBJ2-2; D may match TRBD1 or TRBD2 (7 bases each). The CDR3 spans 14 residues. Germline lookup yields CDR1 SGHVS and CDR2 FNYEAQ. The V and J ends lost 4 bases and 3 bases respectively, with 9 bases between them. The CDR3 loop is CASSSGGDTGELFF. CDR3 in DNA: TGTGCCAGCAGCTCAGGGGGGGACACCGGGGAGCTGTTTTTT.

The chain employs TRBV30 and TRBJ2-1, with D unresolved. Germline V CDR1 and CDR2: GTSNPN, SVGIG (reference sequence). This CDR3 region has 11 residues. V was clipped by 3 bases and J by 10 bases, with 10 bases between them. CDR3 region: CAWSLSWEQFF. CDR3 sequence (DNA): TGTGCCTGGAGCCTCTCATGGGAGCAGTTCTTC. Complete variable domain (other parts from reference TRBV30 and TRBJ2-1): SQTIHQWPATLVQPVGSPLSLECTVEGTSNPNLYWYRQAAGRGLQLLFYSVGIGQISSEVPQNLSASRPQDRQFILSSKKLLLSDSGFYLCAWSLSWEQFFGPGTRLTVL.

This rearrangement joins TRBV28 to TRBJ2-2, with 8 positions matching TRBD2. The ends lost 3 bases at V and 5 bases at J; junction bases unmatched: 2. The germline V gene has CDR1 MDHEN and CDR2 SYDVKM. The CDR3 spans 14 residues. The CDR3: CASSLLAGTGELFF. The DNA of the CDR3 is TGTGCCAGCAGTTTGTTAGCGGGAACCGGGGAGCTGTTTTTT.

The chain employs TRBV19 and TRBJ2-3; 9 nucleotides agree with TRBD1. CDR3 length equals 13 residues. The J segment lost 6 bases and the V segment lost 3 bases, leaving 1 base of the junction unmatched. Per the germline V gene, CDR1 is LNHDA and CDR2 is SQIVND (reference sequence). In DNA, the CDR3 is TGTGCCAGTAGTATCGGGACAGGGGATACGCAGTATTTT. Amino acids: CASSIGTGDTQYF. Supplemented by reference TRBV19 and TRBJ2-3, the full variable domain reads DGGITQSPKYLFRKEGQNVTLSCEQNLNHDAMYWYRQDPGQGLRLIYYSQIVNDFQKGDIAEGYSVSREKKESFPLTVTSAQKNPTAFYLCASSIGTGDTQYFGPGTRLTVL.

The chain has TRBV7-9 and TRBJ1-4, with 8 bases matching TRBD1. Germline CDR1 and CDR2: SEHNR and FQNEAQ (reference sequence). J was trimmed by 0 bases and V by 1 base; bases with no gene match: 7. The CDR3 consists of 18 residues. As DNA, the CDR3 is TGTGCCAGCAGCTTAGGGCCAGACAGGGGAGCAACTAATGAAAAACTGTTTTTT. Encoded protein: CASSLGPDRGATNEKLFF.